The 30 T cell receptor beta chains reported below all come from one sample, sequenced in a study of cytomegalovirus exposure and HLA in healthy donors (dated by TCRdb to the late 2010s). To prepare the library, the immunoSEQ multiplex PCR assay was applied. For the multiplex PCR, a mixture combining 60 forward primers for TCR Vbeta segments and 13 reverse primers for TCR Jbeta segments was used. TCRdb holds this immuneACCESS table with in-frame rearrangements only. Some clones are missing; in checked studies, unresolved V genes explain under half, and the rest has no known cause. This sample holds some 150,000 clones; around four fifths were observed only once. Roughly 10% of the sample lies in the top ten. The sample comprised PBMCs. These receptors originate from a man in his fifties or sixties in good health and CMV-seropositive.

About this clone itself: At one end, the junction sequence differs from germline, possibly due to a read error. The V call is TRBV7-7, the J call TRBJ2-2; no firm D call. CDR1 is SSHAT, CDR2 FNYEAQ, per germline (reference sequence). The CDR3 runs to 13 residues. The CDR3 region has the DNA TGTGCTAGCAGCTTAGACTGGACCGGGGAGCTGTTTTTT. Its protein is CASSLDWTGELFF.

This clone has only a few counts. V is TRBV6-6 and J is TRBJ1-2; D is uncertain. The CDR3 is 13 amino acids. Trimming pared 4 bases from V and 8 bases from J, leaving 14 bases between. In germline, CDR1 is MNHNY, CDR2 SVGAGI (reference sequence). CDR3 loop: CASSLSAGGGYTF. CDR3 sequence (DNA): TGTGCCAGCAGTTTATCGGCGGGCGGCGGCTACACCTTC.

The chain combines TRBV11-2 with TRBJ2-4; TRBD1 agrees at 9 bases. The germline CDR1 and CDR2 sequences are SGHAT and FQNNGV. The J segment lost 0 bases and the V segment lost 4 bases, leaving 1 base of the junction unmatched. This CDR3 has 15 residues. Here the CDR3 DNA reads TGTGCCAGCAGCTCGGGACAGGGAGCCAAAAACATTCAGTACTTC. It codes for CASSSGQGAKNIQYF. The full variable domain, with the rest looked up from reference TRBV11-2 and TRBJ2-4, is EAGVAQSPRYKIIEKRQSVAFWCNPISGHATLYWYQQILGQGPKLLIQFQNNGVVDDSQLPKDRFSAERLKGVDSTLKIQPAKLEDSAVYLCASSSGQGAKNIQYFGAGTRLSVL.

This clone was seen a handful of times. The rearrangement uses TRBV6-1 and TRBJ2-1; D remains unclear. Germline V CDR1 and CDR2: MNHNS, SASEGT. This CDR3 region has 12 residues. The V end lost 3 bases, the J end lost 7 bases, and 7 bases lay between the germline ends. The CDR3 region has the DNA TGTGCCAGCAGTGAGTCGGTTAATGAGCAGTTCTTC. Translated, it gives CASSESVNEQFF.

This clone was seen once. The J gene is TRBJ2-3, the V gene TRBV7-9; 8 nucleotides match TRBD2. V lost 8 bases and J lost 1; bases outside the gene matches: 2. CDR1 and CDR2 from the germline V gene are SEHNR and FQNEAQ (reference sequence). The CDR3 consists of 13 residues. The CDR3 loop reads CASELAGTDTQYF. CDR3 bases: TGTGCCAGCGAACTAGCGGGCACAGATACGCAGTATTTT.

This clone has only one observation. This sequence joins TRBV28 and TRBJ2-1; TRBD2 is a possible D gene (6 bases). CDR3 length: 15 residues. The V and J ends lost 6 bases and 4 bases respectively, with 16 bases between them. The germline CDR1 and CDR2 sequences are MDHEN and SYDVKM. The CDR3 sequence: CASRLGLFTYNEQFF. For the CDR3, the DNA is TGTGCCAGCAGACTGGGACTTTTCACTTACAATGAGCAGTTCTTC.

In the case of this clone: A junction end diverges from the germline sequence, so it may reflect a read error. The genes are TRBV7-9 and TRBJ2-7; 7 positions match TRBD1. The germline CDR1 and CDR2 sequences are SEHNR and FQNEAQ (reference sequence). The CDR3 is 12 residues long. CDR3 coding DNA: TGTTCCAGCAGCACGACAGGGCTCGAGCAGTACTTC. Its translation: CSSSTTGLEQYF.

The rearrangement links TRBV29-1 to TRBJ2-3; 8 positions agree with TRBD2. Germline assignment: CDR1 SQVTM and CDR2 ANQGSEA. V lost 4 bases, J lost 6 bases, and 9 bases stayed unmatched. This CDR3 has 14 residues. CDR3 nucleotides: TGCAGCGTTGTAGGAAGCGGGAGCTACGATACGCAGTATTTT. Its protein product is CSVVGSGSYDTQYF.

The chain employs TRBV10-3 and TRBJ2-1, with TRBD2 as a possible D gene (5 bases). Trimming pared 0 bases from V and 9 bases from J, leaving 12 bases between. The CDR3 contains 14 residues. Germline V gene sequence: CDR1 ENHRY, CDR2 SYGVKD. The CDR3, as DNA: TGTGCCATCAGTGAGTCGATTGTGGACTTTGAGCAGTTCTTC. Protein product: CAISESIVDFEQFF.

The chain couples TRBV29-1 to TRBJ1-2, with TRBD1 matching 8 bases. The trim removed 5 bases at V and 9 bases at J, leaving 14 bases unmatched. This CDR3 region has 14 residues. Germline CDR1 SQVTM, CDR2 ANQGSEA. CDR3 protein: CSVKGTGEPSSYTF. The CDR3 DNA reads as TGCAGCGTTAAAGGGACAGGAGAGCCGTCTAGCTACACCTTC.

This rearrangement joins TRBV29-1 to TRBJ1-1; 10 nucleotides line up with TRBD1. The CDR3 is 11 amino acids. Unmatched junction bases numbered 2, after V lost 7 bases and J lost 6 bases. The germline CDR1 and CDR2 sequences are SQVTM and ANQGSEA. CDR3 in amino acids: CSGGQGAEAFF. CDR3 nucleotide sequence: TGCAGCGGAGGACAGGGGGCTGAAGCTTTCTTT. The full variable domain, rest sourced from reference TRBV29-1 and TRBJ1-1, is SAVISQKPSRDICQRGTSLTIQCQVDSQVTMMFWYRQQPGQSLTLIATANQGSEATYESGFVIDKFPISRPNLTFSTLTVSNMSPEDSSIYLCSGGQGAEAFFGQGTRLTVV.

The chain recombines TRBV28 with TRBJ2-7; TRBD2 aligns across 7 bases. V shed 4 bases, J shed 3 bases, and the junction held 6 bases outside the gene matches. The CDR3 consists of 14 residues. CDR1 and CDR2 (germline): MDHEN, SYDVKM. In DNA form, the CDR3 reads TGTGCCAGCAGTTGGGCGGGAGTGGGCTACGAGCAGTACTTC. It specifies CASSWAGVGYEQYF. Variable domain in full (rest from reference TRBV28 and TRBJ2-7): DVKVTQSSRYLVKRTGEKVFLECVQDMDHENMFWYRQDPGLGLRLIYFSYDVKMKEKGDIPEGYSVSREKKERFSLILESASTNQTSMYLCASSWAGVGYEQYFGPGTRLTVT.

The chain recombines TRBV5-5 with TRBJ1-2; D remains ambiguous. Germline assignment: CDR1 SGHKS and CDR2 YYEKEE (reference sequence). The CDR3 covers 13 residues. The germline V and J ends were trimmed by 7 bases and 2 bases, with 12 bases remaining between them. The CDR3 nucleotides read TGTGCCAGCTCTGAGGGAGGGAACTATGGCTACACCTTC. Translating gives CASSEGGNYGYTF.

The V gene is TRBV4-1, the J gene TRBJ2-2, with D possibly TRBD2 on 5 matching bases. From germline, CDR1 is MGHRA and CDR2 YSYEKL. V lost 0 bases and J 5 bases, leaving 10 bases between the germline ends. The CDR3 length is 15 residues. CDR3 sequence: CASSQDSSGTGELFF. In DNA, the CDR3 is TGCGCCAGCAGCCAAGATTCTTCGGGGACCGGGGAGCTGTTTTTT.

The chain has TRBV30 and TRBJ2-7; no clear D. V gave up 0 bases and J gave up 0 bases, with 6 bases separating them. The CDR3 consists of 13 residues. Germline lookup yields CDR1 GTSNPN and CDR2 SVGIG (reference sequence). The CDR3 sequence is CAWSVGASYEQYF. As DNA, the CDR3 is TGTGCCTGGAGTGTAGGAGCCTCCTACGAGCAGTACTTC.

CDR3 protein: CASSWGLAVSYEQYF. CDR3 DNA: TGTGCCAGCAGCTGGGGACTAGCGGTTTCCTACGAGCAGTACTTC. The chain combines TRBV5-4 with TRBJ2-7; TRBD2 matches at 11 bases. Germline CDR1 is SGHNT and CDR2 is YYREEE (reference sequence). Trimming took 3 bases from V and 1 from J; bases not matched to a gene: 3. The CDR3 sequence is 15 residues long.

The chain employs TRBV7-2 and TRBJ1-6; 8 bases are shared with TRBD1. Germline CDR1 SGHTA, CDR2 FQGNSA. The CDR3 spans 17 residues. V dropped 0 bases and J dropped 10; count of bases not matched to a gene: 11. Here the CDR3 DNA reads TGTGCCAGCAGCTTAGCGCGGCCAGGACAGGGTGGCTCACCCCTCCACTTT. Residues: CASSLARPGQGGSPLHF.

The gene calls are TRBV9 and TRBJ1-1, with no clear D. Germline CDR1 reads SGDLS; CDR2 reads YYNGEE. The CDR3 is 12 residues long. V shed 3 bases and J shed 1 base, with 4 bases lying between them. The CDR3 region is CASSDRNTEAFF. CDR3 in DNA: TGTGCCAGCAGCGACAGGAACACTGAAGCTTTCTTT.

This sequence joins TRBV15 and TRBJ2-2, with D tentatively TRBD1 (5 bases). The V end was cut by 5 bases, the J end by 7 bases, with 17 bases between. The CDR3 extends over 15 amino acids. Germline V gives CDR1 LNHNV, CDR2 YYDKDF (reference sequence). The CDR3, as DNA: TGTGCCACCAGCCCCCGTCGACAGTTCGACGGGGAGCTGTTTTTT. This encodes CATSPRRQFDGELFF.

This clone was found a few times. The CDR3 reads CASSPDVGQGGTDTQYF. The CDR3 DNA follows: TGCGCCAGCAGCCCCGACGTGGGGCAGGGAGGAACAGATACGCAGTATTTT. The gene calls are TRBV4-1 and TRBJ2-3, with a tentative D call TRBD2 (6 bases). The CDR3 spans 17 residues. Trimming stripped 4 bases from V and 3 bases from J, with 20 bases between. The germline gives CDR1 MGHRA, CDR2 YSYEKL.

This chain links TRBV19 with TRBJ1-4; 9 nucleotides align to TRBD1. The CDR3 sequence is 15 residues long. Losses at the gene ends were 4 bases for V and 7 bases for J; bases not matched to a gene: 7. CDR1 is LNHDA and CDR2 is SQIVND in the germline V gene (reference sequence). The DNA of the CDR3 is TGTGCCAGTAGTAGAGAACAGGGGGCAGGTGAAAAACTGTTTTTT. Amino acid sequence: CASSREQGAGEKLFF.

The V call is TRBV27, the J call TRBJ1-1, with 10 bases identical to TRBD1. V dropped 7 bases and J dropped 0; count of bases not matched to a gene: 8. The CDR3 runs 16 residues. Germline CDR1 MNHEY, CDR2 SMNVEV (reference sequence). The chain's CDR3 is CASTRDRGLMNTEAFF. The CDR3 coding sequence is TGTGCCAGCACCCGGGACAGGGGACTCATGAACACTGAAGCTTTCTTT.

This clone was picked up many times. V usage is TRBV4-3 and J usage is TRBJ1-2, with D maybe TRBD1 (6 bases). The CDR3 extends over 16 amino acids. V gave up 0 bases and J gave up 2 bases, with 13 bases separating them. CDR1 and CDR2 (germline): LGHNA, YSLEER. CDR3 in amino acids: CASSQDRRGPNYGYTF. The CDR3 bases are TGCGCCAGCAGCCAAGATCGGCGGGGGCCGAACTATGGCTACACCTTC.

The chain couples TRBV2 to TRBJ2-7; 10 positions agree with TRBD2. The CDR3 runs to 15 residues. After removal of 4 bases from V and 3 bases from J, the junction contained 6 bases not matched to a gene. CDR1 and CDR2 (germline): SNHLY, FYNNEI. CDR3 in DNA: TGTGCCAGCAGTGGCTTGGCTAGCGGGAGCTACGAGCAGTACTTC. Its translation is CASSGLASGSYEQYF.

The V and J genes are TRBV7-6 and TRBJ2-7, with D possibly being TRBD2 (5 bases). The CDR3 loop spans 15 amino acids. The germline gives CDR1 SGHVS, CDR2 FNYEAQ. V lost 4 bases, J lost 3 bases, and 16 bases lay in between. As DNA, the CDR3 is TGTGCCAGCAGCTCGATCCCGGACGGACTCTACGAGCAGTACTTC. Translated: CASSSIPDGLYEQYF.

The rearrangement links TRBV4-1 to TRBJ1-1, with D possibly matching TRBD1 (6 bases). CDR1 is MGHRA, CDR2 YSYEKL, per germline. There are 15 residues in the CDR3. With 2 bases removed from V and 6 bases from J, the gap between germline ends came to 16 bases. The CDR3 DNA is TGCGCCAGCAGCCAACTATCAGGGGTACTTGCTGAAGCTTTCTTT. This gives the protein CASSQLSGVLAEAFF.

This chain uses TRBV5-4 with TRBJ1-3, with a weak D call TRBD1 (5 bases). The germline V and J ends were trimmed by 4 bases and 2 bases, with 16 bases remaining between them. CDR1 and CDR2 (germline): SGHNT, YYREEE (reference sequence). This CDR3 has 16 residues. The CDR3 DNA sequence: TGTGCCAGCAGCGGGGGGACCGTCAAAACTGGAAACACCATATATTTT. Translated: CASSGGTVKTGNTIYF.

The rearrangement uses TRBV4-3 and TRBJ1-2; possible D gene TRBD1, 5 bases. Germline V gene lookup returns CDR1 LGHNA and CDR2 YSLEER. Trimming removed 2 bases from V and 10 bases from J, with 11 bases in between. This CDR3 has 12 residues. DNA of the CDR3: TGCGCCAGCAGCCAAAGGCAGGGCGACTACACCTTC. This gives the protein CASSQRQGDYTF.

This chain connects TRBV6-4 to TRBJ2-1; 11 nucleotides agree with TRBD2. This CDR3 region has 14 residues. Germline V gene sequence: CDR1 MRHNA, CDR2 SNTAGT. V shed 4 bases and J 6 bases; nucleotides not matched to a gene: 2. The chain's CDR3 is CASSASGRTNEQFF. CDR3 nucleotide sequence: TGTGCCAGCAGTGCTAGCGGGAGGACCAATGAGCAGTTCTTC.

CDR3 DNA sequence: TGTGCCAGCAGCTTAGAGGCCAGGGTGTGGGAGACCCAGTACTTC. It is translated as CASSLEARVWETQYF. V and J are TRBV7-2 and TRBJ2-5; possibly TRBD1 for D (5 bases). The CDR3 extends over 15 amino acids. Germline CDR1 and CDR2: SGHTA and FQGNSA. Trimming pared 1 base from V and 5 bases from J, leaving 14 bases between.